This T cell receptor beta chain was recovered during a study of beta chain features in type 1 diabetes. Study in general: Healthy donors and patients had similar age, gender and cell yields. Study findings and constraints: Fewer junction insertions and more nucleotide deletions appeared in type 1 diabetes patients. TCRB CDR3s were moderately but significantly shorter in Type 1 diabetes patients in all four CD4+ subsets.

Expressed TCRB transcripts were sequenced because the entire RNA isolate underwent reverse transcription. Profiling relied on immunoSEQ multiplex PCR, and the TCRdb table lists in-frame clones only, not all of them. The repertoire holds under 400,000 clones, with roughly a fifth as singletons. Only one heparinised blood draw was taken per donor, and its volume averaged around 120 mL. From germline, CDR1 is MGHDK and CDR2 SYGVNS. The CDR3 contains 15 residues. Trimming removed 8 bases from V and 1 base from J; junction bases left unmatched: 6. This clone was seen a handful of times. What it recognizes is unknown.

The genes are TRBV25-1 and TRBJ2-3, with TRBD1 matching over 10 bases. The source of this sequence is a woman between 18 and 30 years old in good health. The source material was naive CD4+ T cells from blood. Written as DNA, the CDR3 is TGTGCCAGCTCCCTGGGGACAGGGGGCACAGATACGCAGTATTTT. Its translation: CASSLGTGGTDTQYF.